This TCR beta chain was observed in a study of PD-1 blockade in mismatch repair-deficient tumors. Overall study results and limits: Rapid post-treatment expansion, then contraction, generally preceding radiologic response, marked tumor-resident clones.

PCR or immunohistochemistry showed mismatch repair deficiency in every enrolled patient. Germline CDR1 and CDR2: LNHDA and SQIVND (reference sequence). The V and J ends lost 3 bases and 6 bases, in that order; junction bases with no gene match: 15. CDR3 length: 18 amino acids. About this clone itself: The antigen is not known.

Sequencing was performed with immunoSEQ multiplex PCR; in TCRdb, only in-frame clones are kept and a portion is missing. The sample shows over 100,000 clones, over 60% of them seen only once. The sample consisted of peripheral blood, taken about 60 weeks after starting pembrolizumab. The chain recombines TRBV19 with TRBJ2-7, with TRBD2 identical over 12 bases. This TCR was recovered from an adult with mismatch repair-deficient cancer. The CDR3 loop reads CASSIRLAGGPLHTEQYF. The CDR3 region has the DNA TGTGCCAGTAGTATTCGGCTAGCGGGAGGGCCCCTCCATACCGAGCAGTACTTC.